This is a list of T cell receptor beta chains from one sample in a study of shared clonotypes between healthy human individuals. Sequenced by immunoSEQ multiplex PCR; TCRdb stores in-frame clones only, minus some. The sample carries around 2.1 million clones, around 93% recorded once. Sequences were obtained from naive CD8+ T cells from PBMCs. The origin of the receptors is a man younger than 30 in good health. Some clones in this sample may be carry-over from other donors' samples. CDR3s leave out the opening cysteine and the closing phenylalanine or tryptophan. Not every row has a clone size; where given, it reads once, few, many or a size class.

CDR3,length,J,V,size
ASSYSGQGADTQY,13,TRBJ2-3,TRBV6-5,-
ASTLTESSYNEQF,13,TRBJ2-1,TRBV5-1,once
ASKAKGSSYEQY,12,TRBJ2-7,TRBV25-1,-
ASSLEPYEQY,10,TRBJ2-7,TRBV5-1,few
ASSPGTSGGYEQY,13,TRBJ2-7,TRBV6-1,-
ASSLNSNYGYT,11,TRBJ1-2,TRBV28,-
ASSYSGSGTYEQY,13,TRBJ2-7,TRBV6-5,-
ASSPLAGISYEQY,13,TRBJ2-7,TRBV18,-
ASSLVGIPTGKGEQY,15,TRBJ2-7,TRBV5-1,-
ASSPTGGFVNEQF,13,TRBJ2-1,TRBV5-6,-
ASSVDPGGAGANTGELF,17,TRBJ2-2,TRBV9,-
AWSVVGEKLF,10,TRBJ1-4,TRBV30,few
ASSQGRLFGNTIY,13,TRBJ1-3,TRBV4-1,-
ASSSGHIPSNQPQH,14,TRBJ1-5,TRBV19,-
ASSFPFSNEQF,11,TRBJ2-1,TRBV5-4,once
AISVSLAQNSYEQY,14,TRBJ2-7,TRBV10-3,-
ASSDPGQGAINEQY,14,TRBJ2-7,TRBV10-1,-
ASSLLGGKSEQY,12,TRBJ2-7,TRBV27,-
ASGAGGTYNEQF,12,TRBJ2-1,TRBV27,-
ASSQETTSGLSYYNEQF,17,TRBJ2-1,TRBV4-3,-
ASSRPPKNTIY,11,TRBJ1-3,TRBV7-9,-
ASSDSLRVTSSYEQY,15,TRBJ2-7,TRBV6-4,-
ASSFLAGGAGELF,13,TRBJ2-2,TRBV27,-
ASSFSRGANYGYT,13,TRBJ1-2,TRBV28,-
ASSPLGTSGTYEQY,14,TRBJ2-7,TRBV18,few
ASSMGNSPVWTEAF,14,TRBJ1-1,TRBV28,-
ASSPRGAHTDTQY,13,TRBJ2-3,TRBV11-1,once
AWSVRSGTLSYNEQF,15,TRBJ2-1,TRBV30,once
ASSQFGGSLEEQF,13,TRBJ2-1,TRBV14,-
AWSSRSRSGELF,12,TRBJ2-2,TRBV30,-
ASSPYTATNEKLF,13,TRBJ1-4,TRBV27,-
ASSERRNTEAF,11,TRBJ1-1,TRBV10-2,-